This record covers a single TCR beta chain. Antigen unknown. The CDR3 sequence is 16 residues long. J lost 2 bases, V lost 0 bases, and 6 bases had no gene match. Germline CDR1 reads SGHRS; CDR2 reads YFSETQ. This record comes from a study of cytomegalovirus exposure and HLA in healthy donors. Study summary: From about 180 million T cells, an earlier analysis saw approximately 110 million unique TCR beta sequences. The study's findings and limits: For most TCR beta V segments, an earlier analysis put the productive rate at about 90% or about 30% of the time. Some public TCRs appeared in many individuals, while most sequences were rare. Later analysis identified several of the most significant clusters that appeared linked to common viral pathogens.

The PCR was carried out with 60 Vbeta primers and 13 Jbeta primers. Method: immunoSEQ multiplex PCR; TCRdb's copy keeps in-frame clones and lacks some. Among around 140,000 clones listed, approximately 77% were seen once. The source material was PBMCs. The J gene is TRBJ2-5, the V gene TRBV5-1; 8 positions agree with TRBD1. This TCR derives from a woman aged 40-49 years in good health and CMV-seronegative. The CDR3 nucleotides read TGCGCCAGCAGCTTGGCTGACAGGGGTTGGCAAGAGACCCAGTACTTC. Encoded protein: CASSLADRGWQETQYF.